This TCR beta chain was identified in a study of CD8+ T cells in alopecia areata. Study-wide results and caveats: Normal skin's resident alphabeta T cells are also sequenced in scalp samples.

Worth noting for this clone: What it binds is unknown.

The CDR3 extends over 15 amino acids. V was trimmed by 0 bases and J by 0 bases, leaving 6 bases between them. Per germline, CDR1 MGHRA and CDR2 YSYEKL. This sample's treatment: oral pan-JAK inhibitor, 5-10 mg twice daily. Extracted RNA was reverse transcribed, and the resulting cDNA served as sequencing template. Sequencing used immunoSEQ multiplex PCR; TCRdb keeps in-frame clones, though not all of them. Here the sample spans about 90,000 clones, 44% being singletons. The source material was CD8+ T cells sorted from blood, sampled at week 24, from a patient treated with tofacitinib. The source is a human donor with alopecia areata. V gene TRBV4-1 combines with J gene TRBJ2-1; D unclear. The CDR3 DNA is TGCGCCAGCAGCCAAGACGGAAGCTCCTACAATGAGCAGTTCTTC. Translated: CASSQDGSSYNEQFF.